Below are 27 T cell receptor beta chains sequenced from a single sample in a study of CD8+CD57+ T cells in acquired aplastic anemia (dated by TCRdb to between 2018 and 2020). Sequencing took place on an Illumina HiSeq 2000. Genomic DNA was used as template for profiling of TCR beta VDJ combinations and CDR3 sequences. TCRdb trimmed public reads at Q25 via fastp, called clones via MiXCR and kept in-frame beta chains. A single entry per CDR3 protein holds the most common genes and DNA from its merged rows. The sample table records 400,000 to 600,000 distinct CDR3 sequences; around a third of these occur just once. Nearly 0.85% of the sample is taken by the ten largest. Expansion of CD8+CD57+ cells had been shown by flow cytometry in the patients chosen for sequencing. Specimen: sorted CD4+, CD8+, or CD8+CD57+ T cells (not recorded which) from PBMCs. The receptors here all came from a human donor with aplastic anemia.

This clonotype was picked up many times. In DNA form, the CDR3 reads TGTGCCAGTAGTATTGGGCCTAGCGTGACCGGGGAGCTGTTTTTT. Translating gives CASSIGPSVTGELFF. The chain joins TRBV19 to TRBJ2-2, with D tentatively TRBD2 (6 bases). The V end lost 3 bases, the J end lost 5 bases, and 13 bases lay between the germline ends. Germline V gene data show CDR1 as LNHDA and CDR2 as SQIVND (reference sequence). There are 15 residues in the CDR3.

V and J are TRBV19 and TRBJ2-6; D remains ambiguous. Germline V gives CDR1 LNHDA, CDR2 SQIVND (reference sequence). The CDR3 spans 15 residues. Deletions cut 0 bases from V and 2 bases from J, with 5 bases between. The CDR3 nucleotides read TGTGCCAGTAGTATAGAGGGTACTGGGGCCAACGTCCTGACTTTC. Translation gives CASSIEGTGANVLTF.

This clonotype has a single count. This sequence joins TRBV10-3 and TRBJ2-7; D is undetermined. Trimming shortened V by 4 bases and J by 2 bases, and 12 bases separated the two germline ends. This CDR3 region has 14 residues. Germline assignment: CDR1 ENHRY and CDR2 SYGVKD. The CDR3 nucleotides read TGTGCCATCAGTGTCGCGGACGGCCCCTACGAGCAGTACTTC. Amino acid sequence: CAISVADGPYEQYF.

The chain is built from TRBV7-8 and TRBJ2-2; D not certain. This CDR3 has 14 residues. The germline V and J ends were trimmed by 3 bases and 7 bases, with 12 bases remaining between them. The germline gives CDR1 SGHVS, CDR2 FQNEAQ. CDR3: CASSFSSTGGELFF. CDR3 DNA: TGTGCCAGCAGCTTTTCTAGTACTGGCGGGGAGCTGTTTTTT.

This clonotype occurred a few times. CDR3 sequence: CASSQSERRDNSPLHF. CDR3 nucleotide sequence: TGTGCCAGCAGCCAATCTGAGCGACGGGATAATTCACCCCTCCACTTT. The V gene is TRBV3-1, the J gene TRBJ1-6; D unclear. The CDR3 covers 16 residues. Trimming cost V 2 bases and J 5 bases, with 13 bases left between them. The germline CDR1 and CDR2 sequences are LGHDT and YNNKEL (reference sequence).

Worth noting for this clonotype: The junction differs from germline at one of its ends, possibly a read error. V usage is TRBV7-2 and J usage is TRBJ2-5, with D perhaps TRBD2 (6 bases). This CDR3 spans 9 amino acids. Germline CDR1 is SGHTA and CDR2 is FQGNSA. The CDR3 DNA follows: TGTGCCAGCAGGGACGGGACTGCCTTC. Translated: CASRDGTAF.

This clonotype was seen many times. This rearrangement joins TRBV15 to TRBJ1-2, with 10 bases matching TRBD1. CDR1 and CDR2 (germline): LNHNV, YYDKDF (reference sequence). V gave up 3 bases and J gave up 5 bases; unmatched junction bases: 9. The CDR3 has 16 residues. CDR3: CATSRDTTGGYYGYTF. The CDR3 nucleotides are TGTGCCACCAGCAGGGACACGACAGGGGGCTATTATGGCTACACCTTC.

Of note for this clonotype: A much larger clone differs from this one at a single base, so this may be a read error. The V and J genes are TRBV9 and TRBJ2-1, with a weak D call TRBD2 (5 bases). The CDR3 length is 15 residues. Looked up from germline, CDR1 is SGDLS and CDR2 is YYNGEE. The CDR3 DNA sequence: TGTGCCAGCAGCGTAGACGGGATCCCATACAATGAGCAGTCCTTC. It is translated as CASSVDGIPYNEQSF.

This chain uses TRBV7-3 with TRBJ2-3; 10 bases map to TRBD2. The J segment lost 1 base and the V segment lost 5 bases, leaving 6 bases of the junction unmatched. The CDR3 is made up of 16 amino acids. Germline values: CDR1 SGHTA, CDR2 FQGTGA. CDR3 in amino acids: CASSPLSGGGTDTQYF. Written as DNA, the CDR3 is TGTGCCAGCAGCCCCTTAAGCGGGGGGGGCACAGATACGCAGTATTTT.

This clonotype was seen once. J is TRBJ2-2 and V is TRBV14, with D uncertain. CDR3 length: 13 amino acids. With 1 base removed from V and 5 bases from J, the gap between germline ends came to 5 bases. Germline V lookup: CDR1 SGHDN, CDR2 FVKESK. The CDR3 DNA follows: TGTGCCAGCAGCCAAGTTCAGACCGGGGAGCTGTTTTTT. Its translation: CASSQVQTGELFF.

The CDR3 DNA reads TGTGCCACCAGCAGTTCCTCCGGGACGGATTATGGCTACACCTTC. Translating it yields CATSSSSGTDYGYTF. The chain has TRBV15 and TRBJ1-2, with D possibly TRBD1 on 5 matching bases. The CDR3 spans 15 residues. The germline gives CDR1 LNHNV, CDR2 YYDKDF (reference sequence). The V end lost 3 bases, the J end lost 5 bases, and 16 bases lay between the germline ends.

The chain employs TRBV13 and TRBJ2-1; D gene unclear. CDR1 and CDR2 (germline): PRHDT, FYEKMQ (reference sequence). V was pared by 2 bases and J by 3 bases, with 5 bases between. CDR3 length: 13 amino acids. The CDR3 DNA reads TGTGCCAGCAGCTTAAACCACTACAATGAGCAGTTCTTC. As protein: CASSLNHYNEQFF.

This clonotype was seen ten or more times. The rearrangement links TRBV7-6 to TRBJ1-6; the match to TRBD1 covers 10 bases. The CDR3 totals 17 residues. Germline values: CDR1 SGHVS, CDR2 FNYEAQ. With 5 bases clipped from V and 8 bases from J, the junction kept 12 bases outside the gene matches. The CDR3 loop is CASSRLGTGVVDSPLHF. The CDR3 bases are TGTGCCAGCAGCCGCCTAGGGACAGGGGTCGTGGATTCACCCCTCCACTTT.

This clonotype showed up many times. CDR3 residues: CASSIWGLGRNEQFF. In DNA, the CDR3 is TGTGCCAGTAGTATATGGGGACTAGGACGGAATGAGCAGTTCTTC. The chain has TRBV19 and TRBJ2-1, with 8 bases identical to TRBD2. This CDR3 region has 15 residues. CDR1 is LNHDA, CDR2 SQIVND, per germline (reference sequence). Trimming at V came to 2 bases and at J to 7 bases, leaving 7 bases not matched to a gene. The variable domain in full, with the rest retrieved from reference TRBV19 and TRBJ2-1, is DGGITQSPKYLFRKEGQNVTLSCEQNLNHDAMYWYRQDPGQGLRLIYYSQIVNDFQKGDIAEGYSVSREKKESFPLTVTSAQKNPTAFYLCASSIWGLGRNEQFFGPGTRLTVL.

This chain connects TRBV19 to TRBJ1-4, with D maybe TRBD1 (6 bases). CDR3 length equals 14 residues. V lost 2 bases to trimming and J lost 6 bases, with 10 bases between them. Germline CDR1 LNHDA, CDR2 SQIVND (reference sequence). The CDR3 bases are TGTGCCAGTAGTATACCCGCAGGGGATGAAAAACTGTTTTTT. Translation: CASSIPAGDEKLFF.

This clonotype was counted at least ten times. The V and J genes are TRBV7-9 and TRBJ2-7, with TRBD1 matching 9 bases. Germline V lookup: CDR1 SEHNR, CDR2 FQNEAQ (reference sequence). The CDR3 is 16 amino acids. V lost 5 bases to trimming and J lost 6 bases; unmatched junction nucleotides: 14. The CDR3 region is CASSPSGGQGVREQYF. In DNA form, the CDR3 reads TGTGCCAGCAGCCCAAGTGGGGGACAGGGAGTCCGCGAGCAGTACTTC.

The chain uses TRBV7-2 and TRBJ2-7; D tentatively fits TRBD1 or TRBD2 (6 bases each). The CDR3 is 16 amino acids. Trimming pared 2 bases from V and 2 bases from J, leaving 16 bases between. Germline CDR1 reads SGHTA; CDR2 reads FQGNSA. CDR3 nucleotide sequence: TGTGCCAGCAGCTTATCGGGGGCCGGGGCCCCCTACGAGCAGTACTTC. Residues: CASSLSGAGAPYEQYF.

The rearrangement uses TRBV20-1 and TRBJ1-5; no firm D call. V was shortened by 3 bases and J by 6 bases, with 12 bases between the two germline ends. This CDR3 contains 13 residues. Per the germline V gene, CDR1 is DFQATT and CDR2 is SNEGSKA (reference sequence). The DNA of the CDR3 is TGCAGTGCTAGGTCTGGGGTGAGTCAGCCCCAGCATTTT. It translates to CSARSGVSQPQHF.

The chain couples TRBV20-1 to TRBJ2-1, with D possibly matching TRBD2 (5 bases). Germline CDR1 is DFQATT and CDR2 is SNEGSKA (reference sequence). The CDR3 loop spans 11 amino acids. Trimming took 4 bases from V and 9 from J, leaving 10 bases between them. Written as DNA, the CDR3 is TGCAGTGCTACCGCTAGCCCTGAGCAGTTCTTC. Protein: CSATASPEQFF.

This clonotype was counted ten times or more. This chain uses TRBV6-5 with TRBJ2-7; D perhaps matches TRBD2 (6 bases). Germline V lookup: CDR1 MNHEY, CDR2 SVGAGI. Trimming took 2 bases from V and 4 from J, leaving 21 bases between them. This CDR3 has 17 residues. In nucleotides, the CDR3 is TGTGCCAGCAGTTACCAACTCTCGGTAGCGGATGGGTACGAGCAGTACTTC. Its protein is CASSYQLSVADGYEQYF.

The J gene is TRBJ2-2, the V gene TRBV11-2; no firm D call. Trimming cost V 1 base and J 5 bases, with 14 bases left between them. CDR3 length: 16 amino acids. Germline V gives CDR1 SGHAT, CDR2 FQNNGV. The CDR3 spells CASSLGAEPKTGELFF. CDR3 nucleotides: TGTGCCAGCAGCTTAGGGGCAGAGCCCAAAACCGGGGAGCTGTTTTTT.

The chain joins TRBV7-6 to TRBJ1-1; 8 bases are a match to TRBD1. The J segment lost 5 bases and the V segment lost 4 bases, leaving 6 bases of the junction unmatched. The CDR3 spans 14 residues. CDR1 SGHVS and CDR2 FNYEAQ come from the germline V gene. The CDR3 is CASSSSRGHTEAFF. The CDR3 region has the DNA TGTGCCAGCAGCTCGTCCAGGGGGCATACTGAAGCTTTCTTT.

There are a few counts of this clonotype. The chain uses TRBV6-4 and TRBJ1-1; D call uncertain. Per germline, CDR1 MRHNA and CDR2 SNTAGT. V lost 4 bases and J 0 bases, leaving 12 bases between the germline ends. This CDR3 comprises 15 residues. The CDR3: CASSASGGMNTEAFF. The CDR3 nucleotides are TGTGCCAGCAGTGCCTCGGGTGGGATGAACACTGAAGCTTTCTTT.

This clonotype was detected only a few times. The chain links TRBV6-1 to TRBJ2-7; D gene ambiguous. There are 14 residues in the CDR3. Germline V gene sequence: CDR1 MNHNS, CDR2 SASEGT. The V and J ends lost 6 bases and 2 bases respectively, with 14 bases between them. Here the CDR3 reads CASSLLGSAYEQYF. In DNA, the CDR3 is TGTGCCAGCAGCCTCTTGGGATCGGCCTACGAGCAGTACTTC.

In this sample, this clonotype turned up many times. The chain uses TRBV29-1 and TRBJ1-2, with D maybe TRBD1 (6 bases). Germline CDR1 is SQVTM and CDR2 is ANQGSEA. CDR3 length equals 16 residues. Trimming cost V 2 bases and J 4 bases, with 20 bases left between them. The CDR3 spells CSVESGTGSRVYGYTF. The CDR3 nucleotides are TGCAGCGTTGAATCCGGAACAGGGTCACGCGTCTATGGCTACACCTTC.

In this sample, this clonotype turned up a few times. V usage is TRBV9 and J usage is TRBJ1-3; D gene unclear. V lost 0 bases, J lost 4 bases, and 5 bases lay in between. The germline V gene encodes CDR1 SGDLS and CDR2 YYNGEE. CDR3 length equals 13 residues. In nucleotides, the CDR3 is TGTGCCAGCAGCGTAGCCCAGGGAAACACCATATATTTT. Translated: CASSVAQGNTIYF.

This clonotype was picked up many times. The CDR3 DNA reads TGTGCCAGCAGCCAATACAGGAGGAAACCAGCCTACGAGCAGTACTTC. Its protein product is CASSQYRRKPAYEQYF. The V call is TRBV7-3, the J call TRBJ2-7; perhaps D is TRBD1 or TRBD2 (5 bases each). Deletions cut 5 bases from V and 2 bases from J, with 19 bases between. Germline CDR1 reads SGHTA; CDR2 reads FQGTGA. The CDR3 has 16 amino acids.